This T cell receptor beta chain was identified during a study of T cells in Graves' hyperthyroidism and ophthalmopathy. This clonotype was observed many times. Amplified regions were TCR beta CDR3 sequences from RNA transcripts. When the TCR CDR3 underwent first-round RT-PCR, the HTBI primer set was used. MiXCR, applied by TCRdb to the multiplex PCR reads, yields one record per CDR3 protein. This sample has roughly 580,000 distinct CDR3 sequences, with roughly 14% found just once. The germline CDR1 and CDR2 sequences are DFQATT and SNEGSKA (reference sequence). The CDR3 length is 16 residues. V lost 0 bases to trimming and J lost 0 bases, with 15 bases between them.

The source is a woman in her 30s with Graves' hyperthyroidism that later progressed to Graves' ophthalmopathy. The sequencing sample was made of blood. V usage is TRBV20-1 and J usage is TRBJ2-7, with D uncertain. CDR3 in DNA: TGCAGTGCTAGAGATCCCGGTAGCCGTAGCTCCTACGAGCAGTACTTC. Encoded protein: CSARDPGSRSSYEQYF.